This TCR beta chain was retrieved from a study of cytomegalovirus exposure and HLA in healthy donors. This CDR3 spans 14 amino acids. With 4 bases clipped from V and 1 base from J, the junction kept 5 bases outside the gene matches. The germline CDR1 and CDR2 sequences are SGHRS and YFSETQ. The PCR used 60 Vbeta and 13 Jbeta primers. Sequenced by immunoSEQ multiplex PCR; TCRdb stores in-frame clones only, minus some. The table includes around 130,000 clones, about three quarters detected once. This TCR was sampled from a man aged 40-49 years in good health and CMV-seronegative. Sequencing was done on a sample of PBMCs. The chain carries TRBV5-1 and TRBJ2-7; TRBD2 matches 7 bases. CDR3 region: CASSGGLPSYEQYF. DNA for the CDR3: TGCGCCAGCAGCGGGGGACTACCTTCCTACGAGCAGTACTTC.